This TCR beta chain was captured by sequencing in a study of shared clonotypes between healthy human individuals. Several immunoSEQ plates received, in even portions, the genomic DNA of each subset. In the sorted-subset replicate PCRs, approximately 200 ng DNA, around 30,000 T cell genomes, was used. Data came from immunoSEQ multiplex PCR; TCRdb stores just in-frame clones and leaves some out. The table records a few million clones, 90% to 95% of them present only once. CDR1 and CDR2 (germline): SGDLS, YYNGEE. Trimming removed 4 bases at V and 7 bases at J, with 14 bases between. The CDR3 covers 13 residues. With regard to this clone: What it binds is not known.

Notes on the study in general: The study generally estimated greater richness for naive than memory subsets.

The genes are TRBV9 and TRBJ1-2; no clear D gene. This sequence originates from a man aged 18 to 29 in good health. Some clones in this sample may be carry-over from other donors' samples. The material sequenced was naive CD4+ T cells from PBMCs. Subset reported: CD45RA+ positively selected. The CDR3, as DNA: TGTGCCAGCAGCTCGCGAATAAGTTTTGGCTACACCTTC. Translated: CASSSRISFGYTF.